A selection of T cell receptor beta chains follows, all from one sample in a study of shared clonotypes between healthy human individuals. Sequencing was performed with immunoSEQ multiplex PCR; in TCRdb, only in-frame clones are kept and a portion is missing. This repertoire shows 2 million to 2.5 million clones, about 94% found once; its top ten account for more than 0.95%. The sequenced material came from naive CD8+ T cells sorted from blood. The receptors originated from a man aged 18 to 30 in good health. The CDR3 runs from the conserved cysteine through the conserved F or W. Fields, in order: J gene, clone size, D gene, V gene, CDR3 protein, CDR3 DNA. A D gene is named only where the DNA matches it firmly. Size values are once, few and many counts, or a class for expanded clones, and some rows have none.

TRBJ2-5,-,-,TRBV5-6,CASEEKPDVKETQYF,TGTGCCAGCGAGGAGAAGCCGGACGTAAAAGAGACCCAGTACTTC
TRBJ2-7,-,-,TRBV5-6,CASSLGRSYEQYF,TGTGCCAGCAGCCTGGGACGGAGCTACGAGCAGTACTTC
TRBJ2-7,once,-,TRBV5-1,CASSLEDSYEQYF,TGCGCCAGCAGCTTGGAGGATTCCTACGAGCAGTACTTC
TRBJ2-7,-,-,TRBV10-1,CASSEFQGLNEQYF,TGCGCCAGCAGTGAGTTTCAGGGGTTGAACGAGCAGTACTTC
TRBJ1-5,-,-,TRBV27,CASSLVYSNQPQHF,TGTGCCAGCAGTTTGGTGTATAGCAATCAGCCCCAGCATTTT
TRBJ2-7,-,TRBD2,TRBV4-3,CASSPDAASGNYEQYF,TGCGCCAGCAGCCCCGACGCGGCTAGCGGGAACTACGAGCAGTACTTC
TRBJ2-3,-,-,TRBV9,CASSGQRTDTQYF,TGTGCCAGCAGCGGGCAGCGCACAGATACGCAGTATTTT
TRBJ2-1,-,-,TRBV5-1,CASSLEGGIYNEQFF,TGCGCCAGCAGCTTGGAAGGGGGGATCTACAATGAGCAGTTCTTC
TRBJ2-1,-,-,TRBV25-1,CASSELTGRSTDNEQFF,TGTGCCAGCAGTGAACTGACGGGCCGCTCCACGGACAATGAGCAGTTCTTC
TRBJ1-3,-,-,TRBV6-4,CASSDWTSSGNTIYF,TGTGCCAGCAGTGACTGGACCAGCTCTGGAAACACCATATATTTT
TRBJ2-7,-,TRBD1,TRBV28,CASGPGTVSYEQYF,TGTGCCAGCGGACCCGGGACAGTAAGCTACGAGCAGTACTTC
TRBJ2-7,-,TRBD2,TRBV19,CASTPQGVAGVHEQYF,TGTGCCAGTACCCCCCAAGGGGTAGCGGGAGTTCACGAGCAGTACTTC
TRBJ2-5,-,TRBD1,TRBV27,CASSPGTGIKETQYF,TGTGCCAGCAGTCCAGGGACAGGGATAAAAGAGACCCAGTACTTC
TRBJ2-1,-,-,TRBV7-9,CASSLGIQEGGPYNEQFF,TGTGCCAGCAGCTTAGGTATTCAGGAGGGCGGACCGTACAATGAGCAGTTCTTC
TRBJ2-7,-,-,TRBV5-4,CASSLDRTTEQYF,TGTGCCAGCAGCTTGGACAGGACCACTGAGCAGTACTTC
TRBJ1-1,few,-,TRBV4-1,CASSQAFRVPNTEAFF,TGCGCCAGCAGCCAAGCCTTCCGGGTTCCGAACACTGAAGCTTTCTTT
TRBJ2-7,-,-,TRBV30,CAWNVGGTYEQYF,TGTGCCTGGAATGTTGGAGGGACCTACGAGCAGTACTTC
TRBJ2-7,-,TRBD1,TRBV4-1,CASSLEQGAYYEQYF,TGCGCCAGCAGTCTCGAACAGGGGGCGTACTACGAGCAGTACTTC
TRBJ2-3,-,-,TRBV11-2,CASSLDAVADTQYF,TGTGCCAGCAGCTTAGACGCGGTCGCAGATACGCAGTATTTT
TRBJ2-2,-,TRBD1,TRBV9,CASSGYGTGGGGELFF,TGTGCCAGCTCTGGATACGGGACAGGGGGCGGAGGGGAGCTGTTTTTT